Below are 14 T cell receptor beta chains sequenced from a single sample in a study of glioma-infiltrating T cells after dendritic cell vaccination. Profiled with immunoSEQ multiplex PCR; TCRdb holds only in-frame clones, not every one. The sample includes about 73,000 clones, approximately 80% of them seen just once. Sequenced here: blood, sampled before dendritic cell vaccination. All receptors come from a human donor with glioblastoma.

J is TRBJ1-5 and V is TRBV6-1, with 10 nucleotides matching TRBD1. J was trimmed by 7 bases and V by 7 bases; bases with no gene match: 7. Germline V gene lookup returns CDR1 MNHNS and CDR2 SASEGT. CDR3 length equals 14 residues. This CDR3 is CASNTGTGEQPQHF. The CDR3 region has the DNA TGTGCCAGCAACACCGGGACAGGGGAACAGCCCCAGCATTTT.

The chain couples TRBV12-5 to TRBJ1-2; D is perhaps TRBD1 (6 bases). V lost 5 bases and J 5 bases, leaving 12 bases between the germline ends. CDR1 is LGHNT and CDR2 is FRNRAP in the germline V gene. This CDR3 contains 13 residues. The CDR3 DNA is TGTGCTAGTGGTCCCGCAGGGGATTATGGCTACACCTTC. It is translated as CASGPAGDYGYTF.

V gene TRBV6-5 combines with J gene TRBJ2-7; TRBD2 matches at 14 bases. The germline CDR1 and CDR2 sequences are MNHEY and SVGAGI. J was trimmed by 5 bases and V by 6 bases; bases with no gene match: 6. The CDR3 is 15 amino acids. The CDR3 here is CASRSGTSGSHEQYV. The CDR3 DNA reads TGTGCCAGCAGGTCCGGGACTAGCGGGAGCCACGAGCAGTACGTC.

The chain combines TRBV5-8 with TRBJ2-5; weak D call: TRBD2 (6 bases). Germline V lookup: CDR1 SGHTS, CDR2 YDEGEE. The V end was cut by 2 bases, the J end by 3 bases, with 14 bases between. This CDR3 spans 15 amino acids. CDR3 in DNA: TGTGCCAGCAGCTTCTCCGGGACTGCCAAAGAGACCCAGTACTTC. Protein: CASSFSGTAKETQYF.

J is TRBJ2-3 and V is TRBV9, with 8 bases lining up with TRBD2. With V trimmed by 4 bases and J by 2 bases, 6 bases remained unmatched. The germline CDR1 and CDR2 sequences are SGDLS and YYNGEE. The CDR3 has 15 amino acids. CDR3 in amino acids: CASSLGLADTDTQYF. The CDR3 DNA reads TGTGCCAGCAGCCTTGGACTAGCAGACACAGATACGCAGTATTTT.

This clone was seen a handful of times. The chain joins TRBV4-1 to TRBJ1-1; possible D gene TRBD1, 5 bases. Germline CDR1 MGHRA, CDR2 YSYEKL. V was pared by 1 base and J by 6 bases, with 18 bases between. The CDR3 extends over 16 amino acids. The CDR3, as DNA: TGCGCCAGCAGCCAAGGTTCGACAGATAGGGTCGCTGAAGCTTTCTTT. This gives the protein CASSQGSTDRVAEAFF.

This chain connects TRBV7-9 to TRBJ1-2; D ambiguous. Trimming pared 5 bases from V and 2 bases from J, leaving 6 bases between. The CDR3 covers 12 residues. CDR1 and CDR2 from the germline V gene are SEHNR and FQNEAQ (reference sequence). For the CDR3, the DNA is TGTGCCAGCAGCGCCCAGAACTATGGCTACACCTTC. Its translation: CASSAQNYGYTF.

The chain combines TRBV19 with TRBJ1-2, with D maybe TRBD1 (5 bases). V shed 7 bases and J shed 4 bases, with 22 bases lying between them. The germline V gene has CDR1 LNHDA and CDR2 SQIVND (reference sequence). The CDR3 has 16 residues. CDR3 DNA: TGTGCCAGTACCTACTCGTCGGCCGGCAGGGCCTATGGCTACACCTTC. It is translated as CASTYSSAGRAYGYTF.

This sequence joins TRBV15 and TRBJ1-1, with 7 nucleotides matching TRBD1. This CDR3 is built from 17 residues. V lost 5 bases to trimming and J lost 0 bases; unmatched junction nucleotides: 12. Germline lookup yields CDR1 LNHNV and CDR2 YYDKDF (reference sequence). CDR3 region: CATSGAPIQGMNTEAFF. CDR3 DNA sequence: TGTGCCACCAGCGGGGCCCCTATACAGGGGATGAACACTGAAGCTTTCTTT. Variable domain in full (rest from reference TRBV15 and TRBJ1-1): DAMVIQNPRYQVTQFGKPVTLSCSQTLNHNVMYWYQQKSSQAPKLLFHYYDKDFNNEADTPDNFQSRRPNTSFCFLDIRSPGLGDTAMYLCATSGAPIQGMNTEAFFGQGTRLTVV.

As DNA, the CDR3 is TGTGCCTGGAGTCCGGGACAGTCCACAGATACGCAGTATTTT. Translating it yields CAWSPGQSTDTQYF. This sequence joins TRBV30 and TRBJ2-3, with 7 bases lining up with TRBD1. V shed 2 bases and J 2 bases; nucleotides not matched to a gene: 4. There are 14 residues in the CDR3. The germline V gene has CDR1 GTSNPN and CDR2 SVGIG (reference sequence).

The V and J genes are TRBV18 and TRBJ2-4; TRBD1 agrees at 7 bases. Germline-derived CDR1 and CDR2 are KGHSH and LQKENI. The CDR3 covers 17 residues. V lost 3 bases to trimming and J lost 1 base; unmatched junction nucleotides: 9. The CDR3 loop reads CASSPRQGVQAKNIQYF. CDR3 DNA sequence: TGTGCCAGCTCACCGAGACAGGGAGTCCAGGCCAAAAACATTCAGTACTTC.

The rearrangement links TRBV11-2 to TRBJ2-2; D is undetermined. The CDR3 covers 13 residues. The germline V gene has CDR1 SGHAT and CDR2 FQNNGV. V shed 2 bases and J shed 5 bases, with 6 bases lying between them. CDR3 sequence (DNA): TGTGCCAGCAGCTTAATGAGTACCGGGGAGCTGTTTTTT. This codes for CASSLMSTGELFF.

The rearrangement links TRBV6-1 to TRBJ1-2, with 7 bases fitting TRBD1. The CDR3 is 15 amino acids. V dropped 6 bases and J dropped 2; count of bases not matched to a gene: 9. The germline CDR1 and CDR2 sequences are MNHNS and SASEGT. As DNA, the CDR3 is TGTGCCAGCAGCCCGACAGGGTTTGAGAACTATGGCTACACCTTC. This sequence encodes CASSPTGFENYGYTF.

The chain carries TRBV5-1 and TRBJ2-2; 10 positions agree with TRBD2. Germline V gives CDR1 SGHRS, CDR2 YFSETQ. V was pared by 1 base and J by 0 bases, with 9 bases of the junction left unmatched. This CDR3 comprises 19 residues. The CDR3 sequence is CASSLNEASGGPNTGELFF. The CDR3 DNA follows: TGCGCCAGCAGCTTGAATGAGGCTAGCGGGGGACCGAACACCGGGGAGCTGTTTTTT.